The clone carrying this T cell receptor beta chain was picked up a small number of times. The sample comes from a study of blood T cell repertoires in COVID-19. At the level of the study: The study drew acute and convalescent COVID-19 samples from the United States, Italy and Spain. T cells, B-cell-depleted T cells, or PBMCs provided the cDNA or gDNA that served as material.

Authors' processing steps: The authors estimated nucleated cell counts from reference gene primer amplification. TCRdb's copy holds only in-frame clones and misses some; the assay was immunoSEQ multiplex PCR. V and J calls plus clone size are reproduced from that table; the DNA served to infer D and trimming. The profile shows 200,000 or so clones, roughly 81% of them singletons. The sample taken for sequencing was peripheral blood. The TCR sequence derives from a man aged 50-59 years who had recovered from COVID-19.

CDR3 DNA: TGTGCCACCAGTGGGAGAAGAGATAATTCACCCCTCCACTTT. Its protein is CATSGRRDNSPLHF. The chain employs TRBV24-1 and TRBJ1-6; D call uncertain. V lost 5 bases to trimming and J lost 5 bases, with 9 bases between them. The CDR3 is 14 residues long. CDR1 is KGHDR, CDR2 SFDVKD, per germline.